Listed here are 17 T cell receptor beta chains from one sample, sequenced in a study of T cell responses to AZD1222 COVID-19 vaccine. Some clones are missing from TCRdb's copy, which holds only in-frame ones; the method was immunoSEQ multiplex PCR. The data contain tens of thousands of clones, 65% to 85% of them singletons. Sequenced here: peripheral blood, sampled on day 0 of AZD1222 vaccination. The receptors derive from an adult in good health.

The chain joins TRBV5-1 to TRBJ2-2, with TRBD2 matching 7 bases. The CDR3 has 16 residues. The germline V gene has CDR1 SGHRS and CDR2 YFSETQ. V shed 2 bases and J 2 bases; nucleotides not matched to a gene: 6. Here the CDR3 DNA reads TGCGCCAGCAGCTTCTCAGCGGGGTATAACACCGGGGAGCTGTTTTTT. Amino acid sequence: CASSFSAGYNTGELFF.

This clone was seen at least ten times. The chain carries TRBV2 and TRBJ2-1, with 10 positions matching TRBD2. Germline CDR1 SNHLY, CDR2 FYNNEI. Unmatched junction bases numbered 15, after V lost 8 bases and J lost 8 bases. The CDR3 has 16 residues. CDR3 sequence: CASARGSGRVRDEQFF. The CDR3 nucleotides read TGTGCCAGCGCCCGGGGGAGCGGGAGGGTCCGGGATGAGCAGTTCTTC.

The chain links TRBV6-5 to TRBJ2-7, with TRBD2 matching 7 bases. Germline lookup yields CDR1 MNHEY and CDR2 SVGAGI. Losses at the gene ends were 10 bases for V and 0 bases for J; bases not matched to a gene: 9. This CDR3 spans 14 amino acids. CDR3 in amino acids: CATQRTRNSYEQYF. The CDR3 DNA follows: TGTGCCACCCAAAGGACTAGAAACTCCTACGAGCAGTACTTC.

The rearrangement links TRBV3-1 (or the pseudogene TRBV3-2) to TRBJ1-4; no clear D. CDR3 size: 14 residues. Germline lookup yields CDR1 LGHDT and CDR2 YNNKEL (reference sequence). V was clipped by 2 bases and J by 4 bases, with 8 bases between them. The CDR3 nucleotides read TGTGCCAGCAGCCAACGACTTGGTAATGAAAAACTGTTTTTT. Its protein is CASSQRLGNEKLFF.

J is TRBJ2-1 and V is TRBV4-2, with D perhaps matching TRBD2 (6 bases). The CDR3 consists of 16 residues. The germline gives CDR1 LGHNA, CDR2 YNFKEQ. V lost 4 bases to trimming and J lost 7 bases, with 20 bases between them. The CDR3 here is CASSRDPSLEGNEQFF. The CDR3 nucleotides are TGTGCCAGCAGCCGCGATCCTAGCCTGGAGGGGAATGAGCAGTTCTTC.

The V gene is TRBV7-2, the J gene TRBJ1-4; no firm D call. Between the trimmed V and J ends, which lost 5 bases and 5 bases, there was a span of 9 bases. Germline V gene sequence: CDR1 SGHTA, CDR2 FQGNSA. The CDR3 contains 13 residues. The CDR3: CASSPGRNEKLFF. The CDR3, as DNA: TGTGCCAGCAGCCCAGGTCGGAATGAAAAACTGTTTTTT. Full variable domain (outside the CDR3, taken from reference TRBV7-2 and TRBJ1-4): GAGVSQSPSNKVTEKGKDVELRCDPISGHTALYWYRQSLGQGLEFLIYFQGNSAPDKSGLPSDRFSAERTGGSVSTLTIQRTQQEDSAVYLCASSPGRNEKLFFGSGTQLSVL.

The chain has TRBV23-1 and TRBJ1-5, with 7 bases fitting TRBD1. Being an ORF, TRBV23-1 has a function that is uncertain. The CDR3 is made up of 19 amino acids. V was pared by 7 bases and J by 0 bases, with 18 bases of the junction left unmatched. CDR3 coding DNA: TGCGCCAGCAAAGAAAGGGGGCGGAAGACTAAATATAGCAATCAGCCCCAGCATTTT. It yields the protein CASKERGRKTKYSNQPQHF.

The genes are TRBV7-8 and TRBJ1-2; D unclear. The germline V and J ends were trimmed by 5 bases and 0 bases, with 13 bases remaining between them. Germline-derived CDR1 and CDR2 are SGHVS and FQNEAQ. The length of the CDR3 is 15 residues. The DNA of the CDR3 is TGTGCCAGCAGCACCAGGACGGCGTCTAACTATGGCTACACCTTC. It specifies CASSTRTASNYGYTF.

This clone is a singleton in its sample. V is TRBV5-1 and J is TRBJ2-7, with TRBD1 matching 7 bases. The junction had 11 bases not matched to a gene; V was cut back by 3 bases and J by 2 bases. This CDR3 has 16 amino acids. CDR1 and CDR2 (germline): SGHRS, YFSETQ. The CDR3 nucleotides are TGCGCCAGCAGCTCGCTGGCCGGGACAGCGACCTACGAGCAGTACTTC. It encodes CASSSLAGTATYEQYF.

This chain connects TRBV7-2 to TRBJ1-1; the D gene is possibly TRBD1 (6 bases). Germline lookup yields CDR1 SGHTA and CDR2 FQGNSA. Trimming removed 0 bases at V and 1 base at J, with 9 bases between. The CDR3 covers 15 residues. DNA for the CDR3: TGTGCCAGCAGCTTAGCGCGGGGGCCGAACACTGAAGCTTTCTTT. Protein sequence: CASSLARGPNTEAFF.

V usage is TRBV2 and J usage is TRBJ2-5; 7 bases match TRBD1. The CDR3 totals 14 residues. V lost 3 bases, J lost 5 bases, and 6 bases stayed unmatched. Germline values: CDR1 SNHLY, CDR2 FYNNEI. CDR3 in amino acids: CASSEGTVPETQYF. The CDR3 DNA follows: TGTGCCAGCAGTGAGGGGACAGTCCCTGAGACCCAGTACTTC.

The V gene is TRBV5-4, the J gene TRBJ1-5, with a weak D call TRBD1 (5 bases). The CDR3 is 17 amino acids. V lost 2 bases and J 0 bases, leaving 15 bases between the germline ends. Germline loops: CDR1 SGHNT, CDR2 YYREEE (reference sequence). The chain's CDR3 is CASSFRDSRFSNQPQHF. In DNA, the CDR3 is TGTGCCAGCAGCTTCCGGGACTCCAGGTTTAGCAATCAGCCCCAGCATTTT.

This rearrangement joins TRBV18 to TRBJ2-1; TRBD2 matches 8 bases. After removal of 3 bases from V and 3 bases from J, the junction contained 4 bases not matched to a gene. The CDR3 spans 15 residues. CDR1 is KGHSH, CDR2 LQKENI, per germline. The CDR3 protein is CASSPGGGLYNEQFF. For the CDR3, the DNA is TGTGCCAGCTCACCTGGCGGGGGGCTCTACAATGAGCAGTTCTTC.

The rearrangement links TRBV15 to TRBJ1-1; tentative D call: TRBD1 (5 bases). V was shortened by 1 base and J by 1 base, with 10 bases between the two germline ends. Per germline, CDR1 LNHNV and CDR2 YYDKDF (reference sequence). This CDR3 comprises 15 residues. The CDR3 DNA sequence: TGTGCCACCAGCAGAGGAGGGACGGCGAACACTGAAGCTTTCTTT. Translated, it gives CATSRGGTANTEAFF.

The rearrangement links TRBV6-5 to TRBJ2-2, with D perhaps matching TRBD2 (5 bases). The germline CDR1 and CDR2 sequences are MNHEY and SVGAGI. Trimming removed 2 bases from V and 5 bases from J, with 9 bases in between. The CDR3 runs 14 residues. CDR3 DNA sequence: TGTGCCAGCAGTTACGGTCCGGGGACCGGGGAGCTGTTTTTT. It codes for CASSYGPGTGELFF.

The CDR3 region is CAWSPGQGREKLFF. In DNA form, the CDR3 reads TGTGCCTGGAGTCCGGGACAGGGACGAGAAAAACTGTTTTTT. The J gene is TRBJ1-4, the V gene TRBV30; 9 bases are shared with TRBD1. The CDR3 loop spans 14 amino acids. The V gene's germline CDR1 is GTSNPN and CDR2 SVGIG (reference sequence). V shed 2 bases and J 8 bases; nucleotides not matched to a gene: 6.

In its sample, this clone is medium-sized. In DNA, the CDR3 is TGCGCCAGCAGGGACAGTACCATTCAGTACTTC. Protein: CASRDSTIQYF. The chain joins TRBV10-2 to TRBJ2-4, with a possible D match to TRBD1 (6 bases). CDR3 length: 11 residues. V gave up 6 bases and J gave up 9 bases, with 9 bases separating them. Germline values: CDR1 WSHSY, CDR2 SAAADI.